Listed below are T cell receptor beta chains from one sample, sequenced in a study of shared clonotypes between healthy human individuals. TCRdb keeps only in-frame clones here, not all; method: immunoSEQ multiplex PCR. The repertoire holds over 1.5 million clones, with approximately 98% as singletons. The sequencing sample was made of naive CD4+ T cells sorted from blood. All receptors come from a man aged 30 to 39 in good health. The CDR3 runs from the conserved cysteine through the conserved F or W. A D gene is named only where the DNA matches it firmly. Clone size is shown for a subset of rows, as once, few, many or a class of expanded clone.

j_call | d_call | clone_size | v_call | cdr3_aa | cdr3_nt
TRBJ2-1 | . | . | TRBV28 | CASSPDLGEQFF | TGTGCCAGCAGTCCGGACCTCGGGGAGCAGTTCTTC
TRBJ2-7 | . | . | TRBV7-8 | CASSLGRAKLGYEQYF | TGTGCCAGCAGCTTAGGACGGGCCAAGCTCGGGTACGAGCAGTACTTC
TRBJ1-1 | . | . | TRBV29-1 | CSVKNHMNTEAFF | TGCAGCGTTAAGAACCACATGAACACTGAAGCTTTCTTT
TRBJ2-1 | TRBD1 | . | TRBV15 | CATSSDRVWGEQFF | TGTGCCACCAGCAGCGACAGGGTTTGGGGAGAGCAGTTCTTC
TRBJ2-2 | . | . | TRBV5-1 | CASSLRTGRTGELFF | TGCGCCAGCAGCCTTAGGACGGGCCGCACCGGGGAGCTGTTTTTT
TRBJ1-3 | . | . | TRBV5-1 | CASSLVHGSGNTIYF | TGCGCCAGCAGCTTGGTTCACGGATCTGGAAACACCATATATTTT
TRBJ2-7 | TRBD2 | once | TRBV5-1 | CASSLGGLADNYEQYF | TGCGCCAGCAGCTTGGGGGGACTAGCGGACAACTACGAGCAGTACTTC
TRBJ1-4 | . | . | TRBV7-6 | CASSSEAGGTPNEKLFF | TGTGCCAGCAGCTCCGAAGCCGGGGGCACGCCTAATGAAAAACTGTTTTTT
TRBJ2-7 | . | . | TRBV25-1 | CASSDRHEQYF | TGTGCCAGCAGTGATCGTCACGAGCAGTACTTC
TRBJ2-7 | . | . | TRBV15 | CATSRDLTKRPYEQYF | TGTGCCACCAGCAGAGACCTAACAAAGCGGCCCTACGAGCAGTACTTC
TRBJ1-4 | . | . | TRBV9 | CASSPTSGTTDEKLFF | TGTGCCAGCAGCCCAACTTCCGGGACGACCGATGAAAAACTGTTTTTT
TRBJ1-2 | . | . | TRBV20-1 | CSAPYYGYTF | TGCAGTGCCCCTTACTATGGCTACACCTTC
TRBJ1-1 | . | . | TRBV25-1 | CASSDSRGTEAFF | TGTGCCAGCAGTGACTCGCGTGGCACTGAAGCTTTCTTT
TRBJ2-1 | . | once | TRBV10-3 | CAISEGARSYNEQFF | TGTGCCATCAGTGAGGGAGCTCGGTCCTACAATGAGCAGTTCTTC
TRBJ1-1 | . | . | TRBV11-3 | CASSPASGGAGAEAFF | TGTGCCAGCAGCCCAGCGTCGGGAGGGGCAGGCGCTGAAGCTTTCTTT
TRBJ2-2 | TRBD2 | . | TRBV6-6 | CASSYSQGRVTGELFF | TGTGCCAGCAGTTACTCGCAAGGGAGGGTCACCGGGGAGCTGTTTTTT
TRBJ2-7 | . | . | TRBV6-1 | CASSEIAEREYF | TGTGCCAGCAGTGAAATCGCCGAGCGGGAGTACTTC
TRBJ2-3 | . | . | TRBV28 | CASSKTGNTDTQYF | TGTGCCAGCAGTAAAACAGGGAACACAGATACGCAGTATTTT
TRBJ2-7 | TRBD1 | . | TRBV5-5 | CASSLEGGRDEQYF | TGTGCCAGCAGCTTGGAAGGGGGCCGTGACGAGCAGTACTTC
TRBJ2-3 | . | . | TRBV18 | CASSPDRTDTQYF | TGTGCCAGCTCACCTGACCGCACAGATACGCAGTATTTT